This TCR beta chain derives from a study of shared clonotypes between healthy human individuals. Germline values: CDR1 WSHSY, CDR2 SAAADI. The CDR3 sequence is 15 residues long. Trimming at V came to 4 bases and at J to 1 base, leaving 3 bases not matched to a gene. This table comes from immunoSEQ multiplex PCR, and its TCRdb copy is limited to in-frame clones, with some not included. The data show about 2.3 million clones, just over 90% seen once. The sequence derives from a man younger than 35 in good health. Some clones in this sample may be carry-over from other donors' samples. Input material: naive CD4+ T cells from PBMCs. Subset reported: CD45RA+ positively selected. The chain has TRBV10-2 and TRBJ2-4, with 8 positions matching TRBD2. The CDR3 sequence is CASSGLAGAKNIQYF. The CDR3 DNA is TGCGCCAGCAGTGGATTAGCGGGGGCCAAAAACATTCAGTACTTC.